The sequence of this TCR beta chain was determined in a study of blood T cell repertoires in COVID-19 (dated by TCRdb to the early 2020s). As for the study more broadly: Samples from collaborators originated in the United States, Italy and Spain and spanned both the acute and convalescent phases of COVID-19. Where available, HLA class I and class II types were obtained from metadata supplied by the sample provider rather than from assay-based typing. The material from the prospective study consisted of cDNA or gDNA derived from T cells, B-cell-depleted T cells, or PBMCs. Sample metadata almost always included a de-identified subject ID, COVID-19 status, age in years and sex. Samples came from the ongoing ImmuneRACE study (first 160 participants) plus 1,254 subjects from 6 global collaborators. The dataset comprised deeply sampled blood TCRbeta repertoires from subjects exposed to, actively infected with, or recovered from COVID-19. The repertoires were released in a freely available public database intended as a resource for research on the immune response to SARS-CoV-2.

V is cut back by 4 bases and J by 6 bases, with 4 bases in the junction unmatched. From its cysteine to its phenylalanine, the CDR3 spans 13 amino acids. CDR3 DNA is the only sequence kept; it has 39 bases, read in frame from the first base. Based on the germline V gene, the CDR1 and CDR2 sequences are SGHVS and FQNEAQ. Each collaborating institution followed its own protocols to collect whole blood in K2EDTA tubes. Collaborator samples were shipped for TCRbeta analysis as frozen whole blood, isolated PBMCs, or DNA extracted from either sample type. Turning to this clone: No antigen is known for it. Base qualities are not recorded, but no much larger clone differs from it by a single base.

The full study reports these points: Clinical and demographic metadata were provided uncurated, with the amount varying by source and participant.

The immunoSEQ Assay, a bias-controlled multiplex PCR, was used to amplify TCRbeta CDR3 regions from genomic DNA. Concerning the study's data processing: The number of nucleated cells in each sample was estimated by amplification of reference gene primers within the assay. To quantify the absolute abundance of each unique TCRbeta CDR3 rearrangement, sequence reads were collapsed and filtered. For each sample, productive Simpson clonality was calculated as the square root of Simpson's diversity index across productive rearrangements. TCRdb re-hosts the immuneACCESS table, in-frame sequences only. Its copies lack some clones; in the studies checked, an unresolved V gene accounts for under half of them, and the cause for the rest is not known. V and J calls plus clone size are reproduced from that table; the DNA served to infer D and trimming. The sample table lists roughly 55,000 clones, around 83% of them with a count of one. The ten largest make up about 2% of the sample.

Sequencing used peripheral blood. This chain joins TRBV7-8 to TRBJ2-5, with 8 bases matching TRBD1. This TCR was sampled from a woman aged 55-70 years with acute or convalescent COVID-19. The CDR3 sequence is CASSSGQGKTQYF. The nucleotide sequence reads TGTGCCAGCAGCTCCGGACAGGGAAAGACCCAGTACTTC.